This T cell receptor beta chain appears in the sequencing data of a study of blood T cell repertoires in COVID-19. Study-level information: The origin of the acute and convalescent COVID-19 samples was the United States, Italy and Spain. Nucleic acid was either cDNA or gDNA, and it came from T cells, B-cell-depleted T cells, or PBMCs.

The germline V gene encodes CDR1 SGHNT and CDR2 YENEEA. V lost 0 bases, J lost 3 bases, and 12 bases stayed unmatched. This CDR3 comprises 20 residues. Authors' analysis steps: The authors estimated nucleated cell counts from reference gene primer amplification. Clones were read by immunoSEQ multiplex PCR, and TCRdb kept only the in-frame ones, dropping some. V and J calls plus clone size are reproduced from that table; the DNA served to infer D and trimming. The repertoire holds some 100,000 clones, with about nine tenths as singletons. The sequence was collected from a man in his forties or fifties with acute or convalescent COVID-19. Material: peripheral blood. This chain joins TRBV11-3 and TRBJ2-2; 11 nucleotides match TRBD2. CDR3 region: CASSLDATSGTFDHTGELFF. CDR3 coding DNA: TGTGCCAGCAGCTTAGACGCGACTAGCGGGACCTTTGACCACACCGGGGAGCTGTTTTTT.